A selection of T cell receptor beta chains follows, all from one sample in a study of blood T cell repertoires in COVID-19. Here immunoSEQ multiplex PCR was the method, and the copy in TCRdb shows in-frame clones only, minus some. The sample has about 230,000 clones, 85% to 90% seen once. The sample was PBMCs or T cells enriched from blood (not recorded which). The receptors were sampled from a man between 18 and 35 years old who had recovered from COVID-19. The CDR3 runs from the conserved cysteine through the conserved F or W. A D gene is named only where the DNA matches it firmly. Clone size is given for some rows only: seen once, a few or many times, or a class if the clone is expanded.

>TRBV5-4|TRBJ1-3|.|.
TGTGCCAGCAGCCTGGACAGTGGGTCGGGAAACACCATATATTTT
CASSLDSGSGNTIYF
>TRBV27|TRBJ2-7|.|TRBD2
TGTGCCAGCACCCCGGGACTAGCATCCTACGAGCAGTACTTC
CASTPGLASYEQYF
>TRBV27|TRBJ2-7|.|.
TGTGCCAGCAGTTTATCTACAGTCCACTACGAGCAGTACTTC
CASSLSTVHYEQYF
>TRBV12-3/TRBV12-4|TRBJ1-6|few|TRBD1
TGTGCCAGCAGTTACAGGGGCTCACCCCTCCACTTT
CASSYRGSPLHF
>TRBV4-2|TRBJ1-1|.|TRBD1
TGTGCCAGCAGCCCGGGACAGGGTGGCACTGAAGCTTTCTTT
CASSPGQGGTEAFF
>TRBV4-1|TRBJ2-7|.|TRBD1
TGCGCCAGCAGCCAGGACAGGGCCTACGAGCAGTACTTC
CASSQDRAYEQYF
>TRBV28|TRBJ1-1|.|.
TGTGCCAGCAGTTTCAGATACACTGAAGCTTTCTTT
CASSFRYTEAFF
>TRBV13|TRBJ2-7|.|TRBD1
TGTGCCAGCAGCTTGGACAGGGGGCGGTCCTACGAGCAGTACTTC
CASSLDRGRSYEQYF
>TRBV18|TRBJ1-1|.|.
TGTGCCAGCCGTGTCGGGGAGAACACTGAAGCTTTCTTT
CASRVGENTEAFF
>TRBV28|TRBJ1-2|.|.
TGTGCCAGCACCGGCGGGGCTGGACCGGTAGTCTATGGCTACACCTTC
CASTGGAGPVVYGYTF
>TRBV3-1/TRBV3-2|TRBJ1-2|.|.
TGTGCCAGCAGCCAATCCATTAACTACGGCTACACCTTC
CASSQSINYGYTF
>TRBV6-5|TRBJ2-3|.|.
TGTGCCAGCAGCACACACAACCTGGATAAGTCGGGGTATTTT
CASSTHNLDKSGYF
>TRBV28|TRBJ1-6|few|.
TGTGCCAGCACCCTACCGACAACAGGAGCGACCTCGTATAATTCACCCCTCCACTTT
CASTLPTTGATSYNSPLHF
>TRBV2|TRBJ2-5|once|TRBD1
TGTGCCAGCAGTGAAGGGAGCTATCGGACAGGGAAAGAGACCCAGTACTTC
CASSEGSYRTGKETQYF
>TRBV11-3|TRBJ2-3|.|TRBD2
TGTGCCAGCAGCCATAGGGGGACTAGCGGGATGGCAGATACGCAGTATTTT
CASSHRGTSGMADTQYF
>TRBV3-1/TRBV3-2|TRBJ2-5|.|TRBD2
TGTGCCAGCAGCCGACTAGCGGGAGGTCAAGAGACCCAGTACTTC
CASSRLAGGQETQYF
>TRBV6-1|TRBJ1-2|.|.
TGTGCCAGCAGTGAAGGGAGGAGACGCGCTAACTATGGCTACACCTTC
CASSEGRRRANYGYTF
>TRBV29-1|TRBJ1-3|.|TRBD1
TGCAGCGCTCTGGGACAGGGCAGAAACACCATATATTTT
CSALGQGRNTIYF
>TRBV2|TRBJ2-3|.|.
TGTGCCAGCGGCGGACAGGGGGCTAGCGGGAGGAGCACAGATACGCAGTATTTT
CASGGQGASGRSTDTQYF
>TRBV10-2|TRBJ2-2|once|TRBD1
TGCGCCAGCAGTGAGGGACAGGCGGCCACCGGGGAGCTGTTTTTT
CASSEGQAATGELFF
>TRBV7-6|TRBJ2-1|.|TRBD2
TGTGCCAGCAGCCTTGGGACTAGCGGGATCTATGAGCAGTTCTTC
CASSLGTSGIYEQFF
>TRBV10-2|TRBJ1-2|.|TRBD1
TGCGCCAGCAGCTCGGGACAGGCTTATGGCTACACCTTC
CASSSGQAYGYTF
>TRBV3-1/TRBV3-2|TRBJ2-2|once|TRBD1
TGTGCCAGCAGCTGGGACAGGGAGGGGGAGCTGTTTTTT
CASSWDREGELFF
>TRBV18|TRBJ1-2|.|TRBD1
TGTGCCAGCTCACCCCCGGGACAGCTCTATGGCTACACCTTC
CASSPPGQLYGYTF
>TRBV19|TRBJ2-1|.|TRBD2
TGTGCCAGTAGTATTTGGGGTTTGGGTAGCGGGGGGTCGAGCTCCTACAATGAGCAGTTCTTC
CASSIWGLGSGGSSSYNEQFF
>TRBV5-1|TRBJ2-5|.|.
TGCGCCAGCAGCTTTGCGGCAGGGCAAGAGACCCAGTACTTC
CASSFAAGQETQYF
>TRBV11-2|TRBJ2-5|.|TRBD2
TGTGCCAGCAGCATTCGACTAGCGGGAGTAGGGGAGACCCAGTACTTC
CASSIRLAGVGETQYF
>TRBV30|TRBJ2-3|once|TRBD2
TGTGCCTTCTGGACTAGCGGGAGTAAAGATACGCAGTATTTT
CAFWTSGSKDTQYF
>TRBV10-2|TRBJ1-1|.|.
TGCGCCAGCAGAAGGGAGGGGACCAACACTGAAGCTTTCTTT
CASRREGTNTEAFF
>TRBV30|TRBJ1-4|.|TRBD1
TGTGCCTGGAGTTCCGACAGGGGCTTTGGGGAAAAACTGTTTTTT
CAWSSDRGFGEKLFF
>TRBV6-1|TRBJ2-2|.|TRBD2
TGTGCCAGCAGTGAACTAGCGGGGGGGAACACCGGGGAGCTGTTTTTT
CASSELAGGNTGELFF
>TRBV7-9|TRBJ2-5|.|.
TGTGCCAGCAGCTTAGTTCGGGAAGAGACCCAGTACTTC
CASSLVREETQYF
>TRBV11-2|TRBJ1-3|.|.
TGTGCCAGCAGCTTAGTGGGCGCTGGAAACACCATATATTTT
CASSLVGAGNTIYF
>TRBV12-3/TRBV12-4|TRBJ1-4|.|.
TGTGCCAGCCGACAGGCCGTGAACGAAAAACTGTTTTTT
CASRQAVNEKLFF
>TRBV7-2|TRBJ1-5|.|.
TGTGCCAGCAGCTTAGAGGCAGGGAGGAATCAGCCCCAGCATTTT
CASSLEAGRNQPQHF